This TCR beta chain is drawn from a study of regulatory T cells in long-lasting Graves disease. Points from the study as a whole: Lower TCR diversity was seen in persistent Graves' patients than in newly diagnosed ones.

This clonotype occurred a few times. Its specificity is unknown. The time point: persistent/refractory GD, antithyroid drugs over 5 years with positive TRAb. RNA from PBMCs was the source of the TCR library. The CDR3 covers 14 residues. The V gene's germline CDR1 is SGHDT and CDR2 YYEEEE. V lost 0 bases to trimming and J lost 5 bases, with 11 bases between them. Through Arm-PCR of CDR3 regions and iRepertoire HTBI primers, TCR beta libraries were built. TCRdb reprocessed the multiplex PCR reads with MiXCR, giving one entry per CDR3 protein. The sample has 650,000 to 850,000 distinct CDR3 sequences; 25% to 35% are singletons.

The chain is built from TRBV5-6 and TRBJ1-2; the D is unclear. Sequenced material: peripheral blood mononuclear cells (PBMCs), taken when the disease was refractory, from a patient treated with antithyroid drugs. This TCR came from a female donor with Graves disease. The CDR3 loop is CASSLGFGLYGYTF. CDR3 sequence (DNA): TGTGCCAGCAGCTTGGGATTTGGGCTTTATGGCTACACCTTC.